The 23 T cell receptor beta chains below all came from one sample that was sequenced in a study of shared clonotypes between healthy human individuals. TCRdb's table, derived via immunoSEQ multiplex PCR, lists solely in-frame clones and lacks some. Among millions of clones listed, about 92% were seen once. The sequenced material came from naive CD4+ T cells from PBMCs. Documented subset: CD45RA+ positively selected. The receptors shown here come from a man aged 18 to 29 in good health. Some clones in this sample may be carry-over from other donors' samples.

CDR3 nucleotides: TGTGCCAGCAGCCTATTCCCGGGCCTGAACTACGAGCAGTACTTC. The encoded protein is CASSLFPGLNYEQYF. The rearrangement uses TRBV7-3 and TRBJ2-7; D is undetermined. V was pared by 5 bases and J by 3 bases, with 17 bases between. This CDR3 has 15 amino acids. Looked up from germline, CDR1 is SGHTA and CDR2 is FQGTGA. Full variable domain (outside the CDR3, taken from reference TRBV7-3 and TRBJ2-7): GAGVSQTPSNKVTEKGKYVELRCDPISGHTALYWYRQSLGQGPEFLIYFQGTGAADDSGLPNDRFFAVRPEGSVSTLKIQRTERGDSAVYLCASSLFPGLNYEQYFGPGTRLTVT.

The chain couples TRBV19 to TRBJ1-2; 9 bases map to TRBD1. The CDR3 covers 12 residues. With 7 bases clipped from V and 8 bases from J, the junction kept 5 bases outside the gene matches. The germline V gene encodes CDR1 LNHDA and CDR2 SQIVND (reference sequence). The CDR3 DNA is TGTGCCAGTACCAGGACAGGGGTGGGCTACACCTTC. It specifies CASTRTGVGYTF.

This sequence joins TRBV4-3 and TRBJ1-4; 8 nucleotides line up with TRBD1. Germline CDR1 LGHNA, CDR2 YSLEER. The CDR3 is made up of 15 amino acids. Trimming took 2 bases from V and 4 from J; bases not matched to a gene: 3. The CDR3 sequence: CASSQKGQVNEKLFF. For the CDR3, the DNA is TGCGCCAGCAGCCAAAAGGGACAGGTTAATGAAAAACTGTTTTTT.

The chain carries TRBV9 and TRBJ2-1; 11 positions match TRBD2. The CDR3 is 15 residues long. Germline trimming cut 7 bases from V and 6 bases from J; bases unmatched to any gene: 9. Germline CDR1 and CDR2: SGDLS and YYNGEE. In DNA form, the CDR3 reads TGTGCCAGCGGTGCGGGGACTAGCGGTTTCAATGAGCAGTTCTTC. Translating gives CASGAGTSGFNEQFF.

The chain couples TRBV4-1 to TRBJ2-6; TRBD1 aligns across 9 bases. After removal of 3 bases from V and 0 bases from J, the junction contained 12 bases not matched to a gene. There are 20 residues in the CDR3. The germline gives CDR1 MGHRA, CDR2 YSYEKL. CDR3 nucleotide sequence: TGCGCCAGCAGCCATCCTATCGACAGGGGGAAAAGCTCTGGGGCCAACGTCCTGACTTTC. Amino acid sequence: CASSHPIDRGKSSGANVLTF.

The chain recombines TRBV9 with TRBJ2-5; D perhaps matches TRBD2 (6 bases). Germline V gene sequence: CDR1 SGDLS, CDR2 YYNGEE. V was clipped by 6 bases and J by 5 bases, with 14 bases between them. This CDR3 comprises 13 residues. CDR3 sequence reads: CASTAGSGETQYF. CDR3 in DNA: TGTGCCAGCACGGCGGGGAGCGGGGAGACCCAGTACTTC.

The chain employs TRBV7-6 and TRBJ1-2; D is uncertain. CDR1 is SGHVS and CDR2 is FNYEAQ in the germline V gene. The CDR3 has 16 amino acids. Trimming cost V 2 bases and J 9 bases, with 22 bases left between them. CDR3 amino acids: CASSLSPSAALFSYTF. In nucleotides, the CDR3 is TGTGCCAGCAGCTTATCCCCGTCGGCGGCTCTATTTAGCTACACCTTC. The full variable domain, completed using reference TRBV7-6 and TRBJ1-2, is GAGVSQSPRYKVTKRGQDVALRCDPISGHVSLYWYRQALGQGPEFLTYFNYEAQQDKSGLPNDRFSAERPEGSISTLTIQRTEQRDSAMYRCASSLSPSAALFSYTFGSGTRLTVV.

The chain employs TRBV7-2 and TRBJ2-7; a possible D gene is TRBD1 (6 bases). Germline loops: CDR1 SGHTA, CDR2 FQGNSA. Trimming pared 4 bases from V and 2 bases from J, leaving 9 bases between. The CDR3 extends over 13 amino acids. CDR3 loop: CASSYDRTYEQYF. The CDR3 DNA is TGTGCCAGCAGCTACGACAGGACCTACGAGCAGTACTTC.

The chain couples TRBV7-6 to TRBJ1-5, with D tentatively TRBD1 (5 bases). Trimming took off 5 bases at V and 2 bases at J, with 13 bases between the two ends. The CDR3 extends over 15 amino acids. Looked up from germline, CDR1 is SGHVS and CDR2 is FNYEAQ. CDR3 region: CASSPRGRGNQPQHF. The CDR3 DNA is TGTGCCAGCAGCCCCCGGGGCAGGGGCAATCAGCCCCAGCATTTT. The full variable domain, completed using reference TRBV7-6 and TRBJ1-5, is GAGVSQSPRYKVTKRGQDVALRCDPISGHVSLYWYRQALGQGPEFLTYFNYEAQQDKSGLPNDRFSAERPEGSISTLTIQRTEQRDSAMYRCASSPRGRGNQPQHFGDGTRLSIL.

A single count supports this clone. The genes are TRBV6-4 and TRBJ2-7; D is uncertain. The V gene's germline CDR1 is MRHNA and CDR2 SNTAGT. This CDR3 is built from 13 residues. The ends were cut back, 4 bases at V and 5 bases at J, with 12 bases in the middle. CDR3 in DNA: TGTGCCAGCAGTGTAGAAGATGGCCACGAGCAGTACTTC. Amino acid sequence: CASSVEDGHEQYF.

The table lists this clone with a count of one. V is TRBV28 and J is TRBJ2-1; 7 bases line up with TRBD2. Per the germline V gene, CDR1 is MDHEN and CDR2 is SYDVKM. This CDR3 has 15 residues. V lost 6 bases and J lost 6; bases outside the gene matches: 11. The CDR3 protein is CASRPRTREFNEQFF. The CDR3 DNA sequence: TGTGCCAGCAGGCCCCGGACTAGAGAATTCAATGAGCAGTTCTTC.

The gene calls are TRBV30 and TRBJ2-7; TRBD1 matches 7 bases. The germline gives CDR1 GTSNPN, CDR2 SVGIG (reference sequence). V shed 1 base and J 5 bases; nucleotides not matched to a gene: 11. The CDR3 spans 15 residues. The CDR3 loop reads CAWSGETGYPDEQYF. The CDR3, as DNA: TGTGCCTGGAGTGGGGAGACAGGGTACCCTGACGAGCAGTACTTC.

V usage is TRBV10-1 and J usage is TRBJ2-5; 9 bases are shared with TRBD1. The V segment lost 3 bases and the J segment 3 bases; nucleotides outside the gene matches: 2. This CDR3 contains 14 residues. CDR1 is WNHNN and CDR2 is SYGVQD in the germline V gene (reference sequence). The CDR3 DNA reads as TGCGCCAGCAGTGATGGGACAGGGAAAGAGACCCAGTACTTC. Translation: CASSDGTGKETQYF.

This chain connects TRBV5-1 to TRBJ2-7; D is possibly TRBD2 (6 bases). V was trimmed by 4 bases and J by 3 bases, leaving 20 bases between them. This CDR3 has 16 amino acids. CDR1 and CDR2 (germline): SGHRS, YFSETQ. The CDR3, as DNA: TGCGCCAGCAGCGAGGCGGGGCCAACAATGGGCTACGAGCAGTACTTC. It is translated as CASSEAGPTMGYEQYF.

This chain joins TRBV6-1 and TRBJ2-2; D remains ambiguous. This CDR3 is 14 amino acids long. Germline V gene sequence: CDR1 MNHNS, CDR2 SASEGT. Between the trimmed V and J ends, which lost 8 bases and 5 bases, there was a span of 15 bases. The CDR3 loop reads CASADHYLTGELFF. CDR3 nucleotides: TGTGCCAGCGCCGACCATTACCTGACCGGGGAGCTGTTTTTT.

The rearrangement links TRBV28 to TRBJ2-2, with 9 bases fitting TRBD2. The CDR3 is 18 amino acids. Trimming took 4 bases from V and 4 from J; bases not matched to a gene: 13. Germline V gene data show CDR1 as MDHEN and CDR2 as SYDVKM. CDR3 in amino acids: CASSSPGASGTATGELFF. Here the CDR3 DNA reads TGTGCCAGCAGTTCCCCCGGGGCTAGCGGGACCGCCACCGGGGAGCTGTTTTTT.

The chain has TRBV27 and TRBJ1-5; D might be TRBD1 (6 bases). V was pared by 8 bases and J by 6 bases, with 20 bases between. The germline CDR1 and CDR2 sequences are MNHEY and SMNVEV (reference sequence). The CDR3 runs to 15 residues. Here the CDR3 reads CASGPWQGPRQPQHF. For the CDR3, the DNA is TGTGCCAGCGGTCCTTGGCAGGGGCCCCGTCAGCCCCAGCATTTT.

Details on this clone: This sample also contains other DNA sequences that code for the same CDR3. The V gene is TRBV5-1, the J gene TRBJ2-1; the match to TRBD1 covers 7 bases. Germline V gives CDR1 SGHRS, CDR2 YFSETQ. There are 14 residues in the CDR3. V dropped 3 bases and J dropped 4; count of bases not matched to a gene: 4. CDR3 DNA sequence: TGCGCCAGCAGCTCCGACAGGGCATACAATGAGCAGTTCTTC. Amino acids: CASSSDRAYNEQFF.

The table lists this clone with a count of one. This sample also contains other DNA sequences that code for the same CDR3. The CDR3 region has the DNA TGCGCCAGCAGCTTGGAGGGGGTTTCGAACACCGGGGAGCTGTTTTTT. Translating it yields CASSLEGVSNTGELFF. This sequence joins TRBV5-1 and TRBJ2-2, with D maybe TRBD1 (6 bases). There are 16 residues in the CDR3. Trimming stripped 0 bases from V and 0 bases from J, with 9 bases between. CDR1 and CDR2 from the germline V gene are SGHRS and YFSETQ.

Concerning this clone itself: Other DNA sequences of this sample code for an identical CDR3. The chain recombines TRBV5-1 with TRBJ1-1; D call uncertain. V was cut by 0 bases and J by 0 bases, with 6 bases left in between. The CDR3 consists of 14 residues. The V gene's germline CDR1 is SGHRS and CDR2 YFSETQ. The CDR3 nucleotides read TGCGCCAGCAGCTTGGTACCCATGAACACTGAAGCTTTCTTT. Its protein product is CASSLVPMNTEAFF.

This chain joins TRBV19 and TRBJ2-7; 9 nucleotides match TRBD1. Germline loops: CDR1 LNHDA, CDR2 SQIVND (reference sequence). This CDR3 has 15 residues. Trimming removed 4 bases from V and 4 bases from J; junction bases left unmatched: 8. The CDR3: CASSNGGQGWYEQYF. The CDR3 bases are TGTGCCAGTAGTAACGGGGGACAGGGATGGTACGAGCAGTACTTC.

Of note for this clone: The sample contains more than one DNA sequence encoding this CDR3. This chain uses TRBV5-1 with TRBJ1-1; D remains unclear. This CDR3 is built from 15 residues. Trimming cost V 0 bases and J 0 bases, with 9 bases left between them. The germline V gene has CDR1 SGHRS and CDR2 YFSETQ. The CDR3 sequence: CASSLAAGLNTEAFF. Here the CDR3 DNA reads TGCGCCAGCAGCTTGGCCGCAGGTCTGAACACTGAAGCTTTCTTT.

The chain is built from TRBV4-1 and TRBJ1-4, with TRBD1 as a possible D gene (6 bases). The CDR3 spans 16 residues. Germline lookup yields CDR1 MGHRA and CDR2 YSYEKL. Trimming left V 1 base short and J 2 bases short, with 11 bases between. The CDR3 here is CASSQVAQGTNEKLFF. The CDR3 coding sequence is TGCGCCAGCAGCCAAGTGGCTCAGGGGACTAATGAAAAACTGTTTTTT.